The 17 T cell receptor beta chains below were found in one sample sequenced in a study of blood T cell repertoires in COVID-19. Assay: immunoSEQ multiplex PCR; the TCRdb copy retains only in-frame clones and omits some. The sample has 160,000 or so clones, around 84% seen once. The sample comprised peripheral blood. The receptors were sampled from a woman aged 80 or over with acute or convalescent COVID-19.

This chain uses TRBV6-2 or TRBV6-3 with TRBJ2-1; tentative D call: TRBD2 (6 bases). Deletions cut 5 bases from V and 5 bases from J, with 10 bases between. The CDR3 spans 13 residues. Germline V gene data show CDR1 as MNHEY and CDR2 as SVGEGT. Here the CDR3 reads CASSPGGDNEQFF. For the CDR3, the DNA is TGTGCCAGCAGTCCCGGGGGAGACAATGAGCAGTTCTTC.

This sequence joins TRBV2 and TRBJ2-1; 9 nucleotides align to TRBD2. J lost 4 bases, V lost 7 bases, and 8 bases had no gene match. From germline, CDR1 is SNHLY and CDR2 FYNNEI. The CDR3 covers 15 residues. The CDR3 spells CASILVTSGYNEQFF. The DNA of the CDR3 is TGTGCCAGCATATTAGTGACTAGCGGATACAATGAGCAGTTCTTC.

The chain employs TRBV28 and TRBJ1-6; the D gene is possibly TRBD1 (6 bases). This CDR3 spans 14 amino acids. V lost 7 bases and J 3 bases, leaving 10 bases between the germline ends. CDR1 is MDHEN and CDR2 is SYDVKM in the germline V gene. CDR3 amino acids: CASTLDSYNSPLHF. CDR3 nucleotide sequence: TGTGCCAGCACCTTGGACAGCTATAATTCACCCCTCCACTTT.

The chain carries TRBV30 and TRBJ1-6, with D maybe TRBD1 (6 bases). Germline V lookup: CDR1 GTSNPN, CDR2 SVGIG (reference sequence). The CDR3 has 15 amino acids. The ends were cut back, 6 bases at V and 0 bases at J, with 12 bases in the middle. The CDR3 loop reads CACYDRSSYNSPLHF. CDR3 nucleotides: TGTGCCTGCTATGACAGGAGCTCCTATAATTCACCCCTCCACTTT.

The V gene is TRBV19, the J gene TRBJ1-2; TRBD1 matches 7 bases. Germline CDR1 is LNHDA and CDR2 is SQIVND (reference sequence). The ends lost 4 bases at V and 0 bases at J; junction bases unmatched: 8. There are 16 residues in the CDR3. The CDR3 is CASSTRDRAPNYGYTF. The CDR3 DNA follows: TGTGCCAGTAGTACCCGCGACAGGGCGCCTAACTATGGCTACACCTTC.

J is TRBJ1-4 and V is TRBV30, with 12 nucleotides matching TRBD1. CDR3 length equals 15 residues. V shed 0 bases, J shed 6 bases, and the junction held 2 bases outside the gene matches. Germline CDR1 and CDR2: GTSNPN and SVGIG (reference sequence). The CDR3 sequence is CAWSVGTGGHEKLFF. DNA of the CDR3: TGTGCCTGGAGTGTAGGGACAGGGGGCCATGAAAAACTGTTTTTT. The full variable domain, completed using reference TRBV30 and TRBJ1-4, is SQTIHQWPATLVQPVGSPLSLECTVEGTSNPNLYWYRQAAGRGLQLLFYSVGIGQISSEVPQNLSASRPQDRQFILSSKKLLLSDSGFYLCAWSVGTGGHEKLFFGSGTQLSVL.

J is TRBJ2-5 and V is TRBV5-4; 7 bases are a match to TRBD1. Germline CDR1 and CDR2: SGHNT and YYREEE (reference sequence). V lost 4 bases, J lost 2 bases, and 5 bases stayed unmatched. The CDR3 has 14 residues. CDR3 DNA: TGTGCCAGCAGCATAGGACAGGTACAAGAGACCCAGTACTTC. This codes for CASSIGQVQETQYF. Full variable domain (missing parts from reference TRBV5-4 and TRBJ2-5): ETGVTQSPTHLIKTRGQQVTLRCSSQSGHNTVSWYQQALGQGPQFIFQYYREEENGRGNFPPRFSGLQFPNYSSELNVNALELDDSALYLCASSIGQVQETQYFGPGTRLLVL.

The CDR3 protein is CASSWGQGAYEQYF. DNA of the CDR3: TGTGCCAGCAGCTGGGGACAGGGGGCCTACGAGCAGTACTTC. This sequence joins TRBV5-5 and TRBJ2-7; 11 nucleotides line up with TRBD1. The CDR3 totals 14 residues. The trim removed 3 bases at V and 2 bases at J, leaving 1 base unmatched. Germline CDR1 is SGHKS and CDR2 is YYEKEE (reference sequence).

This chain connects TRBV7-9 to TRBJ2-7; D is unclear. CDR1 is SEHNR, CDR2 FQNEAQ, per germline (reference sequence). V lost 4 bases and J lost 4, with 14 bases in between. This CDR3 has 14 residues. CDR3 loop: CASSSLNGPYEQYF. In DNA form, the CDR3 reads TGTGCCAGCAGCTCCCTCAATGGGCCTTACGAGCAGTACTTC.

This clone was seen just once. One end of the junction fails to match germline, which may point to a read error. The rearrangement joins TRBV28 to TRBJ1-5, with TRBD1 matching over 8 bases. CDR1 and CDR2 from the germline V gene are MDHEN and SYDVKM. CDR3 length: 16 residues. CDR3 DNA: TGTGCCAGCAGTGTATGGACAGGGACCGGCGATCAGCCCCAGCATTTT. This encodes CASSVWTGTGDQPQHF.

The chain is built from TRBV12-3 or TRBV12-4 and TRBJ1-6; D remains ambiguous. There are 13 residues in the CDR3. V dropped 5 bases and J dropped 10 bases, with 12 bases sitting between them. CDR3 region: CASSPLMRSPLHF. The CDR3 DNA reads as TGTGCCAGCAGTCCCCTGATGCGGTCACCCCTCCACTTT.

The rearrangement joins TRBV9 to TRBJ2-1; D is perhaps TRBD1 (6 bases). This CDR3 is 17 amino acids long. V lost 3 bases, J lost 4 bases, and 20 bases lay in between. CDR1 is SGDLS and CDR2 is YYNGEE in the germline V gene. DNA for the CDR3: TGTGCCAGCAGCGCTCGACAGGTCCGCAGATCTTACAATGAGCAGTTCTTC. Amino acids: CASSARQVRRSYNEQFF.

In DNA form, the CDR3 reads TGTGCCAGCAGTTCGCAGGGACTGCGAGAGACCCAGTACTTC. This encodes CASSSQGLRETQYF. V is TRBV28 and J is TRBJ2-5; D may be TRBD2 (6 bases). Trimming stripped 4 bases from V and 4 bases from J, with 13 bases between. Germline V gene lookup returns CDR1 MDHEN and CDR2 SYDVKM. CDR3 length: 14 residues.

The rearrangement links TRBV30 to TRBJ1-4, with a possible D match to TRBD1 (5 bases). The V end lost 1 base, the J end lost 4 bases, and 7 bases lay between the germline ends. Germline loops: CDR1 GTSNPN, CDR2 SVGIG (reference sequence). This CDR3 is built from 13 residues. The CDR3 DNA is TGTGCCTGGAGTGGGGGCCTTAATGAAAAACTGTTTTTT. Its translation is CAWSGGLNEKLFF.

CDR3 DNA sequence: TGTGCCAGCAGCCTATACCCCACGGGAAGAGGGAATTCACCCCTCCACTTT. This codes for CASSLYPTGRGNSPLHF. The J gene is TRBJ1-6, the V gene TRBV7-2; D is uncertain. Germline lookup yields CDR1 SGHTA and CDR2 FQGNSA. The CDR3 has 17 residues. V was trimmed by 5 bases and J by 7 bases, leaving 21 bases between them.

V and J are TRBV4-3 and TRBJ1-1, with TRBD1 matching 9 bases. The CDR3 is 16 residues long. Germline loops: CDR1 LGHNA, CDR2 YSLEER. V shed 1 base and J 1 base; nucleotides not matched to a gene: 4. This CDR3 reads CASSQGQGGRNTEAFF. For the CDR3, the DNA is TGCGCCAGCAGCCAAGGACAGGGGGGGAGGAACACTGAAGCTTTCTTT.

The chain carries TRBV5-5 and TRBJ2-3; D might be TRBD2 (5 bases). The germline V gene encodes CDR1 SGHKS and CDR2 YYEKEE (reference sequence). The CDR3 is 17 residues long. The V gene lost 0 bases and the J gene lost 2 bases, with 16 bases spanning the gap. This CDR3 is CASSLGITGLLTDTQYF. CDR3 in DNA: TGTGCCAGCAGCTTGGGAATCACGGGATTGCTCACAGATACGCAGTATTTT.